These 5 T cell receptor beta chains share one sample of origin, sequenced in a study of blood T cell repertoires in COVID-19. Profiling relied on immunoSEQ multiplex PCR, and the TCRdb table lists in-frame clones only, not all of them. The table lists more than 65,000 clones, roughly 84% of them singletons. The sequencing sample was made of peripheral blood. The receptor set was obtained from a woman between 50 and 59 years old with acute or convalescent COVID-19.

This clone turned up a few times. V gene TRBV2 combines with J gene TRBJ2-7; 9 bases match TRBD1. Germline loops: CDR1 SNHLY, CDR2 FYNNEI. This CDR3 is built from 20 residues. The junction had 25 bases not matched to a gene; V was cut back by 5 bases and J by 5 bases. The CDR3 reads CASSLLSEPGQGVQKDEQYF. In DNA form, the CDR3 reads TGTGCCAGCAGTCTCCTGAGTGAACCGGGACAGGGAGTCCAAAAGGACGAGCAGTACTTC.

This clone occurred a few times. The rearrangement uses TRBV7-2 and TRBJ2-7; D perhaps matches TRBD2 (5 bases). CDR3 length: 18 residues. The V end was cut by 0 bases, the J end by 2 bases, with 20 bases between. Germline values: CDR1 SGHTA, CDR2 FQGNSA. This chain's CDR3 is CASSLAGLSGFGAYEQYF. The DNA for the CDR3 is TGTGCCAGCAGCTTAGCGGGCTTGTCTGGGTTCGGGGCCTACGAGCAGTACTTC.

The chain uses TRBV18 and TRBJ2-7; D possibly corresponds to TRBD1 (5 bases). With 2 bases removed from V and 0 bases from J, the gap between germline ends came to 8 bases. Germline loops: CDR1 KGHSH, CDR2 LQKENI. The CDR3 length is 14 residues. This CDR3 reads CASSPYRSSYEQYF. The CDR3 DNA follows: TGTGCCAGCTCACCATACAGGAGCTCCTACGAGCAGTACTTC.

V and J are TRBV6-4 and TRBJ1-2, with D possibly being TRBD1 (6 bases). V was shortened by 6 bases and J by 2 bases, with 10 bases between the two germline ends. The CDR3 is 13 residues long. Germline V gene lookup returns CDR1 MRHNA and CDR2 SNTAGT. CDR3 protein: CASRKDRNYGYTF. CDR3 bases: TGTGCCAGCAGGAAGGACAGAAACTATGGCTACACCTTC.

The chain uses TRBV7-8 and TRBJ2-1; 7 bases fit TRBD1. Germline values: CDR1 SGHVS, CDR2 FQNEAQ. The CDR3 length is 13 residues. V lost 6 bases to trimming and J lost 5 bases; unmatched junction nucleotides: 4. Here the CDR3 reads CASSFDRDNEQFF. The CDR3 DNA reads as TGTGCCAGCAGTTTCGACAGGGACAATGAGCAGTTCTTC. Filled out from reference TRBV7-8 and TRBJ2-1, the complete variable domain reads GAGVSQSPRYKVAKRGQDVALRCDPISGHVSLFWYQQALGQGPEFLTYFQNEAQLDKSGLPSDRFFAERPEGSVSTLKIQRTQQEDSAVYLCASSFDRDNEQFFGPGTRLTVL.